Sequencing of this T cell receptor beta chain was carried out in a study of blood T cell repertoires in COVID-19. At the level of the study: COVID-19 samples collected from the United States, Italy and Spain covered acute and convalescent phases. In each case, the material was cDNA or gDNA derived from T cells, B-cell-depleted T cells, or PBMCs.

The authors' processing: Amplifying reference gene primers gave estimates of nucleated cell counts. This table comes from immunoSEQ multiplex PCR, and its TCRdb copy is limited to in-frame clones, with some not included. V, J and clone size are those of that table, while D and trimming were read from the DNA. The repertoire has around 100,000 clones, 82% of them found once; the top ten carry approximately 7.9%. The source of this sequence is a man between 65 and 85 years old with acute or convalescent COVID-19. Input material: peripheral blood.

CDR3 nucleotide sequence: TGCGCCAGCAGCGCGGCCGGCGGGGGGGCTGATACGCAGTATTTT. Encoded protein: CASSAAGGGADTQYF. This chain uses TRBV5-1 with TRBJ2-3, with 9 positions matching TRBD2. Germline V gene data show CDR1 as SGHRS and CDR2 as YFSETQ. CDR3 length: 15 residues. Unmatched junction bases numbered 9, after V lost 4 bases and J lost 6 bases.